The present entry profiles one T cell receptor (beta chain) with its context. What antigen it recognizes has not been identified. There are no base qualities to consult, and no much larger clone falls within one base. The data belong to a study of T and B cells in COVID-19 patients (dated by TCRdb to 2020 to 2021). About the investigation overall: Using TRB and IGH repertoire sequencing of peripheral blood, the study characterized adaptive immunity in COVID-19 patients who had active infection or had recovered. A recovered cohort included more than 15 patients who provided fewer than 25 samples, and most of these patients had mild to moderate COVID-19 treated on an outpatient basis. The recovered cohort had a median age of about 30 years, compared with approximately 67 years in the active-infection cohort. Critical illness requiring mechanical ventilation or ECMO was present in about 65% of the 20 patients in the active-infection cohort. Comorbidities linked to unfavorable COVID-19 outcome were present in about 90% of the roughly 20 patients in the active-infection cohort. The TCR and BCR sequence repository comprised some 40 patients and roughly 69 time points, with over 8 million TCR sequences analysed. Two patients were included in both the recovered and active cohorts because samples were available from active disease and after recovery. Repertoire analyses used an age-matched reference group of approximately 40 healthy donors who were negative for COVID-19 antibodies as the comparison. As many as 9 follow-up blood samples were taken per patient, and some of the samples covered different disease stages within the same individual. Broad study findings and their caveats: In patients with COVID-19, the usage of TRBV/TRBJ genes was reported to be strongly skewed. The recovered cohort had roughly 2,300 exclusive TCR clusters, including 31 low-pGen clusters. The reported TCR clusters were stated to require prospective validation before clinical use. Blood samples obtained from mildly ill patients during symptoms, as well as early samples obtained from severe cases, were available only in scarce numbers. In active COVID-19, TRB repertoires were highly clonal, while at recovery, diversity and richness increased above the levels seen in healthy donors. Specific T cell subsets (CD4+/Treg/CD8+) and sorted SARS-CoV-2-responsive or tetramer+ T cells had not yet been sequenced, and these experiments were ongoing. The cohort was considered too small for HLA contributions to COVID-19 susceptibility or severity to be assessed.

The CDR3 spans 17 residues, from the cysteine through the phenylalanine. The DNA shown is the 51-base CDR3, in frame from base 1. Taken from the germline V gene, the CDR1 and CDR2 loops are KGHSH and LQKENI. The germline ends are 11 bases apart after V is trimmed by 2 bases and J by 0 bases. Genomic DNA extracted from blood was used in amounts of roughly 240-500 ng for amplification of TRB repertoires. The listed sequencing device is Illumina MiSeq. Multiplex PCR with BIOMED2 TRB-A/B primer pools was used to amplify TRB rearrangements. Illumina-compatible adapters and 7-nucleotide sample barcodes were added to the amplicons in two consecutive PCRs. Phusion HS II polymerase was used for all library PCRs. The amplicons were purified from gel with the NucleoSpin Gel and PCR Clean-up kit, measured on Qubit, and combined at about 3.8 nM. Before Illumina next-generation sequencing, the quality of the amplicon pool was assessed on an Agilent 2100 Bioanalyzer. The published analysis was carried out like this. MiXCR 3.0.8 with the default MiXCR reference library was used to annotate TRB rearrangements. Non-productive reads and sequences with fewer than 2 reads were removed, and every unique CDR3 nucleotide sequence was treated as one clone. R 3.5.1 was used to calculate clonality, diversity, richness and V-J gene usage. GLIPH2 was used to cluster TCRs by CDR3 similarity, and OLGA was used to calculate generation probabilities. GLIPH2 clusters were kept only if they contained at least four unique TCR clonotypes found in at least three individuals. In TCRdb, the public reads were trimmed at Q25 with fastp and aligned with MiXCR, with productive beta chains retained. Merged by CDR3 protein, the rows form single entries marked with the most common genes and DNA. What appears here as the V and J calls and clone size reflects TCRdb's work, not the paper's. A total of 17,000 or so distinct CDR3 sequences appear in this sample, 27% of them only once. More than 2.5% of the sample is taken by the ten largest.

This chain is built from TRBV18 and TRBJ2-6; the D call is possibly TRBD1 or TRBD2, each sharing 5 bases. The TCR comes from a human donor who had recovered from COVID-19. What was sequenced was blood. The DNA reads TGTGCCAGCTCACCAGGGACCCCCGTCTCTGGGGCCAACGTCCTGACTTTC. Its protein reads: CASSPGTPVSGANVLTF.